This T cell receptor beta chain comes out of a study of blood T cell repertoires in COVID-19. Study context: For recovered donors of Cohort 3, there were two negative PCRs, clearance, or symptom resolution. The analysed material was cDNA or gDNA that came from T cells, B-cell-depleted T cells, or PBMCs.

Trimming removed 3 bases from V and 4 bases from J, with 13 bases in between. There are 15 residues in the CDR3. CDR1 is MNHEY and CDR2 is SMNVEV in the germline V gene (reference sequence). Profiling relied on immunoSEQ multiplex PCR, and the TCRdb table lists in-frame clones only, not all of them. The sample yields 250,000 to 300,000 clones, 88% seen once. Categorization into cohorts depended on clinical history that participants reported. The chain employs TRBV27 and TRBJ1-5; no clear D. Material: PBMCs or T cells enriched from blood (not recorded which). The sequence came from a woman aged 55-75 years in a cohort exposed to, infected with or recovered from COVID-19 (not recorded which). The CDR3 DNA sequence: TGTGCCAGCAGTTTTCAAGTGCCGCGTAATCAGCCCCAGCATTTT. Its translation: CASSFQVPRNQPQHF.